This TCR beta chain was captured by sequencing in a study of blood T cell repertoires in COVID-19. Study information: T cells, B-cell-depleted T cells, or PBMCs provided the cDNA or gDNA that served as material.

CDR1 and CDR2 from the germline V gene are LGHNA and YNFKEQ. The CDR3 is made up of 14 amino acids. V was shortened by 0 bases and J by 10 bases, with 13 bases between the two germline ends. Some clones are missing from TCRdb's copy, which holds only in-frame ones; the method was immunoSEQ multiplex PCR. The data contain approximately 160,000 clones, roughly 80% of them singletons. This clone appeared once. Sequencing was done on a sample of peripheral blood. This sequence was found in a man between 65 and 80 years old with acute or convalescent COVID-19. This chain uses TRBV4-2 with TRBJ2-1, with D unresolved. The CDR3 loop is CASSQEPGSKEQFF. The CDR3 DNA reads as TGTGCCAGCAGCCAAGAGCCCGGTAGTAAGGAGCAGTTCTTC.